These 7 T cell receptor beta chains were all obtained from the same sample, sequenced in a study of CD8 T cells in Susac syndrome (dated by TCRdb to the late 2010s). Receptor amplification or capture employed the immunoSEQ multiplex PCR assay. RNA was extracted using the RNeasy kit, and about 0.5 to 1 ug of the RNA was reverse transcribed with random hexamers. In-frame beta chains were kept once TCRdb had trimmed the public reads at Q25 with fastp and called clones with MiXCR. Under each unique CDR3 protein, matching rows form one entry showing the most common genes and DNA. In this sample the table shows 150,000 to 200,000 distinct CDR3 sequences, approximately 94% of which occur a single time. The ten largest account for around 0.1% of the sample. Material: CD4+ T cells from PBMCs. The receptors come from a human donor in good health.

V and J are TRBV16 and TRBJ1-1; tentatively, D is TRBD1 (6 bases). This CDR3 contains 15 residues. Per germline, CDR1 KGHSY and CDR2 FQNENV. Trimming pared 5 bases from V and 3 bases from J, leaving 16 bases between. CDR3 sequence (DNA): TGTGCCAGCAGCGCAAGGCGGGGGCCGGACACTGAAGCTTTCTTT. Its translation is CASSARRGPDTEAFF.

This clonotype showed up just once. J is TRBJ1-2 and V is TRBV7-2; D gene unclear. The CDR3 sequence is 12 residues long. The ends were cut back, 1 base at V and 7 bases at J, with 7 bases in the middle. Germline V lookup: CDR1 SGHTA, CDR2 FQGNSA. The CDR3 spells CASSLDIGGYTF. In DNA, the CDR3 is TGTGCCAGCAGCTTAGATATCGGTGGCTACACCTTC.

This clonotype was seen only once. The J gene is TRBJ2-5, the V gene TRBV5-1; D is unclear. Germline V gene lookup returns CDR1 SGHRS and CDR2 YFSETQ. The CDR3 has 13 amino acids. Trimming took 2 bases from V and 2 from J, leaving 7 bases between them. The chain's CDR3 is CASSFGRQETQYF. CDR3 nucleotide sequence: TGCGCCAGCAGCTTCGGAAGACAAGAGACCCAGTACTTC.

This chain connects TRBV5-1 to TRBJ1-2; D unresolved. This CDR3 has 14 residues. Trimming removed 5 bases at V and 0 bases at J, with 11 bases between. Germline lookup yields CDR1 SGHRS and CDR2 YFSETQ. CDR3 sequence reads: CASSRVAANYGYTF. In DNA form, the CDR3 reads TGCGCCAGCAGTAGGGTGGCAGCTAACTATGGCTACACCTTC.

The chain recombines TRBV20-1 with TRBJ1-6; 12 nucleotides agree with TRBD1. Trimming took 7 bases from V and 10 from J; bases not matched to a gene: 5. Germline V gene lookup returns CDR1 DFQATT and CDR2 SNEGSKA (reference sequence). There are 13 residues in the CDR3. This CDR3 is CSVGTGGASPLHF. The CDR3 DNA reads TGCAGTGTCGGGACAGGGGGCGCCTCACCCCTCCACTTT.

This sequence joins TRBV12-3 or TRBV12-4 and TRBJ2-3, with 12 bases lining up with TRBD1. This CDR3 is built from 17 residues. V lost 11 bases and J lost 6; bases outside the gene matches: 18. CDR3 nucleotide sequence: TGTGCCTGGCAACTTGCCCGGGACAGGGGGCTTTGGGATACGCAGTATTTT. It encodes CAWQLARDRGLWDTQYF.

V is TRBV3-1 and J is TRBJ2-2, with 10 positions matching TRBD2. CDR1 is LGHDT, CDR2 YNNKEL, per germline (reference sequence). J was trimmed by 2 bases and V by 0 bases; bases with no gene match: 6. This CDR3 has 18 amino acids. The CDR3 nucleotides read TGTGCCAGCAGCCAAGATCAGCGGGGGGGTATAAACACCGGGGAGCTGTTTTTT. It codes for CASSQDQRGGINTGELFF.